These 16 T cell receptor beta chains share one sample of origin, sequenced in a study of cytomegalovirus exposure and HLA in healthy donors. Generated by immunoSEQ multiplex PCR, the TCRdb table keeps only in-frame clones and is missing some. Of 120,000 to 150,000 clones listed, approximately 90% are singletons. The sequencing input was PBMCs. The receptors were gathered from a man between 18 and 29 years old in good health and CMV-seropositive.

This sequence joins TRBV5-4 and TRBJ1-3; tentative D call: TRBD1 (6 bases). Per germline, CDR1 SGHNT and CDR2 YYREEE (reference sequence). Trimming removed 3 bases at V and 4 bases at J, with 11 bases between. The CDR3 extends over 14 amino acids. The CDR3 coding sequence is TGTGCCAGCAGCTCCGGGACATACGGAAACACCATATATTTT. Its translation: CASSSGTYGNTIYF.

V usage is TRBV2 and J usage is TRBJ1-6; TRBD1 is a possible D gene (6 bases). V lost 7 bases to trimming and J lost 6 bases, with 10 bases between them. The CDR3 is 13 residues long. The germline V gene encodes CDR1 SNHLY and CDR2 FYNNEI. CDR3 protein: CASTGVPNSPLHF. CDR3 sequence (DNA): TGTGCCAGCACAGGGGTTCCTAATTCACCCCTCCACTTT.

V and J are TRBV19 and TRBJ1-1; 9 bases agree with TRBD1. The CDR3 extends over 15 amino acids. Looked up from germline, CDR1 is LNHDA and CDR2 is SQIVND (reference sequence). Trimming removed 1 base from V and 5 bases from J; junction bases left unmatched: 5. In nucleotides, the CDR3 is TGTGCCAGTAGTATAGCCTGGACAGGGGTAACTGAAGCTTTCTTT. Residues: CASSIAWTGVTEAFF.

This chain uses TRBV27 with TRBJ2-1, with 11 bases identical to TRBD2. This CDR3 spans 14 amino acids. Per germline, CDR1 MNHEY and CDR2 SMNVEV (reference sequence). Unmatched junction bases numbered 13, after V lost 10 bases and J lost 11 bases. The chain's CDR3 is CATRLAGSGGKQFF. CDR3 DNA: TGTGCCACCAGACTAGCGGGGAGCGGGGGGAAGCAGTTCTTC.

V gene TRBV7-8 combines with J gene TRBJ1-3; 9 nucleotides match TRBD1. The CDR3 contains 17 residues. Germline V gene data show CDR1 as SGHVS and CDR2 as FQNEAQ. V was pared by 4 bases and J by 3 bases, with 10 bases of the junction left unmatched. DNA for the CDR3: TGTGCCAGCAGCTCTCCGGGACAGGGAATAAATGGAAACACCATATATTTT. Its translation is CASSSPGQGINGNTIYF.

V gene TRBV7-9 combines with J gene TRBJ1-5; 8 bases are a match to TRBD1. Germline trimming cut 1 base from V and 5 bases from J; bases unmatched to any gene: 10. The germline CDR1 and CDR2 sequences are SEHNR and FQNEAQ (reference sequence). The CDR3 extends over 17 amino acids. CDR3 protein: CASSLGLRQGRYQPQHF. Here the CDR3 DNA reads TGTGCCAGCAGCTTAGGTCTGAGACAGGGGCGATATCAGCCCCAGCATTTT. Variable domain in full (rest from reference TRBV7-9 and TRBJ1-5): DTGVSQNPRHKITKRGQNVTFRCDPISEHNRLYWYRQTLGQGPEFLTYFQNEAQLEKSRLLSDRFSAERPKGSFSTLEIQRTEQGDSAMYLCASSLGLRQGRYQPQHFGDGTRLSIL.

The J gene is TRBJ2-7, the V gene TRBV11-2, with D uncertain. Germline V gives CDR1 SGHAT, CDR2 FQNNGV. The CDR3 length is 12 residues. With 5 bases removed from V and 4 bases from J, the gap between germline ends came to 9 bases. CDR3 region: CASSPTVYEQYF. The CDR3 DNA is TGTGCCAGCAGCCCCACAGTATACGAGCAGTACTTC.

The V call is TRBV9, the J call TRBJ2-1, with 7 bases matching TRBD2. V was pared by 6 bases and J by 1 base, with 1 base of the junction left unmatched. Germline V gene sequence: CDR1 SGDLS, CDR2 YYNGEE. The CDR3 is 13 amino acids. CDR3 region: CASNGGSYNEQFF. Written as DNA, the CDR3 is TGTGCCAGCAACGGGGGGTCCTACAATGAGCAGTTCTTC.

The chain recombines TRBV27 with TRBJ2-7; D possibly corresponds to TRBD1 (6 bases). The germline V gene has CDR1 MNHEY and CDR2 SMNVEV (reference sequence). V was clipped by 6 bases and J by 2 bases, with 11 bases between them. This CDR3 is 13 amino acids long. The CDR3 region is CASSLQGPYEQYF. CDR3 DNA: TGTGCCAGCAGCCTTCAGGGGCCCTACGAGCAGTACTTC.

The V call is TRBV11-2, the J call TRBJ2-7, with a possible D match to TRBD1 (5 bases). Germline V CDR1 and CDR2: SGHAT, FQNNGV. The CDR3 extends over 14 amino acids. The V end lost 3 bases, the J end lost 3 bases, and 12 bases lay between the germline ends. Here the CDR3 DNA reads TGTGCCAGCAGCTTTGCCCCCAGGGTCTACGAGCAGTACTTC. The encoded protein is CASSFAPRVYEQYF.

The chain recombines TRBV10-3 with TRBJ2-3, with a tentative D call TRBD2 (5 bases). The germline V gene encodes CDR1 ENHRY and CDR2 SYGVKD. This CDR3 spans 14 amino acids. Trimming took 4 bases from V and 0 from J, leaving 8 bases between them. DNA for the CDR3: TGTGCCATCAGTGGGCTAGCCAGCACAGATACGCAGTATTTT. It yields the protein CAISGLASTDTQYF.

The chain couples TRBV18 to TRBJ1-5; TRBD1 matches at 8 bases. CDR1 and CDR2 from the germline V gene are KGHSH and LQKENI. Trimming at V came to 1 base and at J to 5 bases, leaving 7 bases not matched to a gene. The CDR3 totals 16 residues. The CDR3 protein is CASSPQDRGVDQPQHF. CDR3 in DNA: TGTGCCAGCTCACCACAAGACAGGGGCGTTGATCAGCCCCAGCATTTT.

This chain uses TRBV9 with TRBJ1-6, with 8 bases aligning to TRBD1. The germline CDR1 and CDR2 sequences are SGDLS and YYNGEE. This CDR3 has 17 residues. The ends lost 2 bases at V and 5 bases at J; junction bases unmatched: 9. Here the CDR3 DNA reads TGTGCCAGCAGCGTCAACCCGACAGGGGCGAATAATTCACCCCTCCACTTT. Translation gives CASSVNPTGANNSPLHF.

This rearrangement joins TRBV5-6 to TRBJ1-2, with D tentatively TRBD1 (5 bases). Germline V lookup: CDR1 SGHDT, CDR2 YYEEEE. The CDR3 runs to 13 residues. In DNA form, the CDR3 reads TGTGCAGCATCTTTGGGGGGAAACTATGGCTACACCTTC. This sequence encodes CAASLGGNYGYTF.

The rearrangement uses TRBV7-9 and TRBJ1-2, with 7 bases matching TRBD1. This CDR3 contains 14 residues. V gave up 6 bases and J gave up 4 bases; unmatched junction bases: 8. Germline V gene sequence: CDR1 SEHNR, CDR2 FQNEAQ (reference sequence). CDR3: CASRPSGGGYGYTF. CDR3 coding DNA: TGTGCCAGCAGACCCTCAGGGGGAGGCTATGGCTACACCTTC.

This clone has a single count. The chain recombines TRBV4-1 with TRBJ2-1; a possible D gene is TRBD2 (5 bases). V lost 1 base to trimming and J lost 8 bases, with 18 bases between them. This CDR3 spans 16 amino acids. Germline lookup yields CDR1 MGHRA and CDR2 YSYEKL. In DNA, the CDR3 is TGCGCCAGCAGCCAAGGAGGGCTAGGGCTGGGTGATGAGCAGTTCTTC. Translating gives CASSQGGLGLGDEQFF.